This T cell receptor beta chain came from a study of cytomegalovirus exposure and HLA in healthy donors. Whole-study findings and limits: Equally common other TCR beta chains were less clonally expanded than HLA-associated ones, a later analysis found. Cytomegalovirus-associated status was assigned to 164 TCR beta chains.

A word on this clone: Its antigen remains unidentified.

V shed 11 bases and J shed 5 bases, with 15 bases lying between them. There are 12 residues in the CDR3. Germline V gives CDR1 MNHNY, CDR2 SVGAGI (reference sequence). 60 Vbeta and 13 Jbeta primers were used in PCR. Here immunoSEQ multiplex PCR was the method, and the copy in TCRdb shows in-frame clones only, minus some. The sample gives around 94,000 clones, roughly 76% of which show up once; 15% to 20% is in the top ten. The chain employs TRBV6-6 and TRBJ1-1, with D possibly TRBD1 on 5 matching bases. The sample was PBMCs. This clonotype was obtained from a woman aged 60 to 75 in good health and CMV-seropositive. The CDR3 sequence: CAAGREGTEAFF. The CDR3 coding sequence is TGTGCCGCGGGGCGCGAGGGGACTGAAGCTTTCTTT.